This T cell receptor beta chain appears in the sequencing data of a study of monozygotic twins with inflammatory bowel disease. Findings and limits, study-wide: Repertoire similarity was not found to differ between concordant and discordant twins, possibly from limited power. Especially with disease activity, IBD patients had fewer clonotypes in common with others than healthy twins did.

Remarks on this clonotype: Its antigen is currently unknown.

Germline V gene lookup returns CDR1 SEHNR and CDR2 FQNEAQ (reference sequence). The CDR3 runs to 16 residues. Each donor had more than 2 ml of blood drawn. TCRdb reprocessed the 5' RACE reads and reports one entry per CDR3 protein, with no DNA. The table for this sample gives hundreds of thousands of distinct CDR3 sequences. Material for sequencing was blood. The J gene is TRBJ1-2, the V gene TRBV7-9. The clonotype was recovered from a human donor with ulcerative colitis or Crohn's disease, or a healthy co-twin of an affected twin (not recorded which). The CDR3: CASSSASRVRLYGYTF.